A selection of T cell receptor beta chains follows, all from one sample in a study of T cell repertoires in cytomegalovirus infection. TCRdb reprocessed the reads via MiXCR and lists one record per CDR3 protein. The data show approximately 170,000 distinct CDR3 sequences, over 15% seen once. Sequences were obtained from CD8+ T cells from PBMCs. These receptors all come from a human donor in good health (CMV status not recorded). Some clones in this sample may be carry-over from other donors' samples. CDR3s include the opening cysteine and the closing phenylalanine or tryptophan. A D gene is named only where the DNA matches it firmly. For some rows the clone size is stated as once, few or many, or as a class when expanded; others skip it.

d_gene	j_gene	v_gene	abundance	CDR3aa	CDR3nt
TRBD2	TRBJ2-3	TRBV7-8	NA	CASSAPAGGLPSVHTQYF	TGTGCCAGCAGCGCCCCCGCGGGAGGGCTCCCGTCCGTCCATACGCAGTATTTT
TRBD2	TRBJ2-1	TRBV12-3/TRBV12-4	NA	CASSPLAGVSGGIWNEQFF	TGTGCCAGCAGCCCTCTAGCGGGGGTCAGCGGGGGGATTTGGAATGAGCAGTTCTTC
TRBD1	TRBJ2-1	TRBV27	NA	CASFSGQKYNEQFF	TGTGCCAGCTTTTCGGGACAGAAATACAATGAGCAGTTCTTC
TRBD2	TRBJ2-7	TRBV20-1	NA	CSASVGGNEQYF	TGCAGTGCTAGCGTGGGAGGGAACGAGCAGTACTTC
TRBD1	TRBJ1-1	TRBV6-5	NA	CASSYFGQGRIPNTEAFF	TGTGCCAGCAGTTACTTCGGACAGGGGCGGATTCCGAACACTGAAGCTTTCTTT
NA	TRBJ2-7	TRBV28	NA	CASRGYNEQYF	TGTGCCAGCAGAGGGTATAACGAGCAGTACTTC
NA	TRBJ1-2	TRBV6-2/TRBV6-3	few	CASSYSKSQGYGYTF	TGTGCCAGCAGTTACTCGAAGAGTCAAGGCTATGGCTACACCTTC
TRBD1	TRBJ1-4	TRBV10-2	few	CASSWDSEKLFF	TGCGCCAGCAGCTGGGACAGTGAAAAACTGTTTTTT
TRBD1	TRBJ1-1	TRBV7-3	many	CASSRGQGMNTEAFF	TGTGCCAGCAGCCGTGGACAGGGGATGAACACTGAAGCTTTCTTT
TRBD2	TRBJ2-5	TRBV6-1	NA	CASRHLLAEIQETQYF	TGTGCCAGCAGACACCTACTAGCGGAGATCCAAGAGACCCAGTACTTC
NA	TRBJ2-7	TRBV29-1	NA	CSILGEGIFSYEQYF	TGCAGTATTCTGGGGGAAGGAATTTTCTCCTACGAGCAGTACTTC
TRBD2	TRBJ2-3	TRBV14	NA	CASSQDWLALAGDRDTQYF	TGTGCCAGCAGCCAAGACTGGTTGGCTCTAGCGGGAGATAGGGATACGCAGTATTTT
NA	TRBJ1-2	TRBV14	NA	CASSQDETTPLYGYTF	TGTGCCAGCAGCCAAGATGAAACAACACCTCTCTATGGCTACACCTTC
NA	TRBJ2-1	TRBV4-1	few	CASSPQVALGDNEQFF	TGCGCCAGCAGCCCCCAGGTCGCCCTGGGGGACAATGAGCAGTTCTTC
TRBD1	TRBJ2-7	TRBV29-1	once	CGVEGDSFYEQYF	TGCGGCGTTGAGGGGGACAGTTTCTACGAGCAGTACTTC
TRBD1	TRBJ1-1	TRBV29-1	few	CSVPNRGRNTEAFF	TGCAGCGTTCCAAACAGGGGACGAAACACTGAAGCTTTCTTT
NA	TRBJ1-1	TRBV12-5	NA	CASGLVGAGRNTEAFF	TGTGCTAGTGGTTTGGTTGGGGCAGGGCGAAACACTGAAGCTTTCTTT
NA	TRBJ1-3	TRBV7-2	NA	CASSFPFLDGNTIYF	TGTGCCAGCAGCTTCCCTTTTTTAGATGGAAACACCATATATTTT
TRBD2	TRBJ2-5	TRBV7-2	few	CASSQRPAGTEETQYF	TGTGCCAGCAGCCAGCGGCCAGCGGGGACCGAGGAGACCCAGTACTTC
TRBD2	TRBJ2-1	TRBV11-2	few	CASSHPAGVGNEQFF	TGTGCCAGCAGCCATCCAGCGGGAGTAGGTAATGAGCAGTTCTTC
TRBD1	TRBJ1-1	TRBV9	few	CASSLGRGHNLANTEAFF	TGTGCCAGCAGCCTAGGGAGGGGGCATAATCTGGCGAACACTGAAGCTTTCTTT
TRBD1	TRBJ1-2	TRBV10-3	few	CAISGNTGDIPNSYTF	TGTGCCATCAGTGGGAATACAGGGGACATTCCGAATAGCTACACCTTC
TRBD2	TRBJ2-5	TRBV6-2/TRBV6-3	NA	CASSLTSGRVEETQYF	TGTGCCAGCAGTTTGACTAGCGGGAGGGTGGAGGAGACCCAGTACTTC
NA	TRBJ1-2	TRBV27	NA	CASSSAANYGYTF	TGTGCCAGCAGTTCAGCAGCTAACTATGGCTACACCTTC
TRBD1	TRBJ2-7	TRBV28	few	CASSLTGVRTYEQYF	TGTGCCAGCAGTCTGACAGGGGTCAGAACCTACGAGCAGTACTTC
TRBD2	TRBJ2-5	TRBV7-2	many	CASSLQRDLQETQYF	TGTGCCAGCAGCTTACAGCGGGATTTACAAGAGACCCAGTACTTC
NA	TRBJ2-5	TRBV4-3	few	CASSHGQNQETQYF	TGCGCCAGCAGCCACGGGCAGAACCAAGAGACCCAGTACTTC
TRBD1	TRBJ1-1	TRBV12-5	NA	CASGLTRTGSDSSEAFF	TGTGCTAGTGGTTTGACCCGGACAGGGTCCGATTCCTCTGAAGCTTTCTTT
TRBD2	TRBJ2-1	TRBV28	NA	CASRLWTSGYNEQFF	TGTGCCAGCAGACTATGGACTAGCGGCTACAATGAGCAGTTCTTC
NA	TRBJ2-2	TRBV7-2	few	CASSLQYKVNTGELFF	TGTGCCAGCAGCTTACAGTATAAGGTTAACACCGGGGAGCTGTTTTTT
NA	TRBJ2-1	TRBV27	NA	CASRPQSSYNEQFF	TGTGCCAGCCGACCTCAGAGCTCCTACAATGAGCAGTTCTTC